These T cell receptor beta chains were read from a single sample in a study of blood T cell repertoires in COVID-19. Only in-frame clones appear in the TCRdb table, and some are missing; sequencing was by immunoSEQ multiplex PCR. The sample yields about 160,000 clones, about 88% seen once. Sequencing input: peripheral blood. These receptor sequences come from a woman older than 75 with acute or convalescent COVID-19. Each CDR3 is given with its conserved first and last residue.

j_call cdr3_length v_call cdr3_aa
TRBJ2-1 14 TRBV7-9 CASSFSGGPHEQFF
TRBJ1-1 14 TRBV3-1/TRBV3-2 CASSQAQTNTEAFF
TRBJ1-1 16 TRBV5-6 CASSPGTGGLGTEAFF
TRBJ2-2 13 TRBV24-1 CATSDVGGGELFF
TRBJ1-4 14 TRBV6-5 CASRLTGANEKLFF
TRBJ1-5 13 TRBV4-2 CASSLRSNQPQHF
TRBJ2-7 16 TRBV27 CASSPHLYAATYEQYF
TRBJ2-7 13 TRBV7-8 CASSLRGINEQYF
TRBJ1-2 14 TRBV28 CASRAGTRSAGYTF
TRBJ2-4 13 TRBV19 CARVVSAKNIQYF
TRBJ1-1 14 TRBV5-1 CASKTGGPNTEAFF
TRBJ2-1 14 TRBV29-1 CSVSTSGSINEQFF
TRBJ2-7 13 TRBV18 CASSPGQTYEQYF
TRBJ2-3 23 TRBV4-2 CASSQDRSEASGRISTSTDTQYF
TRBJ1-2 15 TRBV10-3 CAISGGQGANYGYTF
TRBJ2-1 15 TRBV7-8 CASSPSSGFYNEQFF
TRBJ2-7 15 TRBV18 CASSPPFTRPYEQYF
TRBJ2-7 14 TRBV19 CASSPRTSEYEQYF
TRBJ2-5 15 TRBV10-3 CAISDGRGHQETQYF
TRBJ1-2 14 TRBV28 CASRAGRPNYGYTF
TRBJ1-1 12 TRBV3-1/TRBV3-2 CASSRPGQGAFF
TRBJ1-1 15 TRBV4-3 CASSQDGQSSTEAFF
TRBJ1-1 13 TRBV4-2 CAGSQLGTPEAFF
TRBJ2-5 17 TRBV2 CASSLIAGLWAQETQYF
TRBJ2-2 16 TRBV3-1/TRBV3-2 CASSQILRLAAGELFF
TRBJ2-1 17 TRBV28 CASSLLQGRTSYNEQFF
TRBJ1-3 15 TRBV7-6 CASSGGHRGGNTIYF
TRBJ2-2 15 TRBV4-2 CASSQDRGRTGELFF
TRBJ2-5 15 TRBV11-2 CASSARLAGRFSQYF
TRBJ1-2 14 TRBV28 CASSLQGTGQGYTF
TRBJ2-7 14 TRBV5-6 CASSLDRGAYEQYF
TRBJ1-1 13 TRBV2 CASSNRVNTEAFF
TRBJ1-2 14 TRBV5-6 CASSLETGSYGYTF
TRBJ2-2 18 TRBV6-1 CASSEGKGTFRNTGELFF
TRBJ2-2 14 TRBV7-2 CASSGQSWAGELFF
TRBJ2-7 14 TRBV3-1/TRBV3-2 CASSPGLTLYEQYF
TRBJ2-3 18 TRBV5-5 CASSHRDRSGLSTDTQYF
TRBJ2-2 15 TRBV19 CASSIGQGTAGELFF
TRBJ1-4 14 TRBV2 CASSVRQGSEKLFF
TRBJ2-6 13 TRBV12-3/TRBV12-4 CASTQSGANVLTF
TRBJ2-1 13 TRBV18 CASSPIGGGEQFF